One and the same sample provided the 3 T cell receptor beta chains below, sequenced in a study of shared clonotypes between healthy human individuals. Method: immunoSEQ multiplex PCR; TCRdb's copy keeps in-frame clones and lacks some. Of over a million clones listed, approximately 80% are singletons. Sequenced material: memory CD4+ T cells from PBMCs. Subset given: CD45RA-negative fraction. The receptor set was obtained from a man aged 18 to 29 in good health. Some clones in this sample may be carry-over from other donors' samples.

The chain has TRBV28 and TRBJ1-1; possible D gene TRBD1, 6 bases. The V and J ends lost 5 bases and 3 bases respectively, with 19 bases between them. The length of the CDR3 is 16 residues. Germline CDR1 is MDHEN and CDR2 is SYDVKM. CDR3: CASSPHSRTADTEAFF. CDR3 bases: TGTGCCAGCAGTCCACACTCACGGACAGCTGACACTGAAGCTTTCTTT.

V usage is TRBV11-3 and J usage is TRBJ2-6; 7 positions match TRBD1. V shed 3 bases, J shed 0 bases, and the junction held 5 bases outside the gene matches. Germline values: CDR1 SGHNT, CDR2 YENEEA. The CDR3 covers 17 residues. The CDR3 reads CASSFRTGSSGANVLTF. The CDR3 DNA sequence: TGTGCCAGCAGCTTCAGGACAGGTAGCTCTGGGGCCAACGTCCTGACTTTC.

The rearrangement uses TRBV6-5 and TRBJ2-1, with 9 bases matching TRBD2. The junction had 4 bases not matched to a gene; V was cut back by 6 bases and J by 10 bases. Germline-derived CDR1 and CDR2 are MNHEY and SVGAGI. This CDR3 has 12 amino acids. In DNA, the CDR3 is TGTGCCAGCAGCCGACTAGCGGAGGAGCAGTTCTTC. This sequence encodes CASSRLAEEQFF.